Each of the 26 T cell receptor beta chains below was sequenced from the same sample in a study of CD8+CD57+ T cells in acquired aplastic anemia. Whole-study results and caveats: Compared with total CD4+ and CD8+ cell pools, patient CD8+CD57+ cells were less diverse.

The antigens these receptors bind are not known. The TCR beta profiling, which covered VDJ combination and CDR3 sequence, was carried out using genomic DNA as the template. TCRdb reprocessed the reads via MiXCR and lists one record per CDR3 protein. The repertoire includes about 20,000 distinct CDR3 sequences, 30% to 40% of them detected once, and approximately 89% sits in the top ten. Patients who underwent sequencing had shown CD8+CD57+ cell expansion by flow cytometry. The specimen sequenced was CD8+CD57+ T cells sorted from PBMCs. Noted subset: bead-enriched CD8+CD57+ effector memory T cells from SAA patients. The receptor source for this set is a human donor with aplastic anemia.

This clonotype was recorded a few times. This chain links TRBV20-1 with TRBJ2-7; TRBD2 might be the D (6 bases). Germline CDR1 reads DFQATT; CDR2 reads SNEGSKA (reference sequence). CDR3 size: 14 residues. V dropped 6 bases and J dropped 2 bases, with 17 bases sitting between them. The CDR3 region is CSARSGSTTYEQYF. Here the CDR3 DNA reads TGCAGTGCAAGAAGCGGGTCTACTACCTACGAGCAGTACTTC.

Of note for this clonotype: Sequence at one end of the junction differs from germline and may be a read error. CDR3 nucleotides: TGCAGTGGGGGGGACGGAGATACGCGGTATTTT. Amino acids: CSGGDGDTRYF. This chain connects TRBV20-1 to TRBJ2-3; tentative D call: TRBD2 (6 bases). The CDR3 loop spans 11 amino acids. Looked up from germline, CDR1 is DFQATT and CDR2 is SNEGSKA (reference sequence).

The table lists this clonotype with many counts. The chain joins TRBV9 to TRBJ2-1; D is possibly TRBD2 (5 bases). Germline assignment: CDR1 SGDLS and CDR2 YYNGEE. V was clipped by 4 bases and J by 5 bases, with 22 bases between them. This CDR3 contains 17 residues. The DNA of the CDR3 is TGTGCCAGCAGCCCCCTAACGGGCCCGATGACTAACAATGAGCAGTTCTTC. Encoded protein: CASSPLTGPMTNNEQFF.

The CDR3 nucleotides read TGTGCCAGCAGTCCCCTCCCAGTCGGTTCACCCCTCCACTTT. Residues: CASSPLPVGSPLHF. The chain is built from TRBV6-6 and TRBJ1-6; D unresolved. Germline V lookup: CDR1 MNHNY, CDR2 SVGAGI (reference sequence). The CDR3 loop spans 14 amino acids. Trimming took off 5 bases at V and 9 bases at J, with 14 bases between the two ends.

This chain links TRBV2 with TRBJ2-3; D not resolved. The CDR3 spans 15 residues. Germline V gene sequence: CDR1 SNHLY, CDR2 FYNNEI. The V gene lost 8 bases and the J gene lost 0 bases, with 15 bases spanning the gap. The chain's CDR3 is CASESPAPSTDTQYF. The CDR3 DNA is TGTGCCAGCGAGTCCCCTGCCCCCAGCACAGATACGCAGTATTTT.

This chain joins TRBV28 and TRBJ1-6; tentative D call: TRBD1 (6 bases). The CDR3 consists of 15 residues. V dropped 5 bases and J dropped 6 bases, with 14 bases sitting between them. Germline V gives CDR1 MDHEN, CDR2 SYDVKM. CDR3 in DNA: TGTGCCAGCAGTCCTCCCGGACAGTTTAATTCACCCCTCCACTTT. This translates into CASSPPGQFNSPLHF.

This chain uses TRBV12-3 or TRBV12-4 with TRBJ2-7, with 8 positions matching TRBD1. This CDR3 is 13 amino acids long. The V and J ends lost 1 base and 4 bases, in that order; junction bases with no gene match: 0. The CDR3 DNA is TGTGCCAGCAGTTTAGGACAGGGGTACGAGCAGTACGTC. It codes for CASSLGQGYEQYV.

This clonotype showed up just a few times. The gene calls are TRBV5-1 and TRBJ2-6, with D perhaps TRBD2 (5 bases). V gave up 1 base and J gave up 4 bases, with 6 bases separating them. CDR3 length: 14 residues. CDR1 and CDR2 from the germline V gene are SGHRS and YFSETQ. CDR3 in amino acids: CASSLSGGANVLTF. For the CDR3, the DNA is TGCGCCAGCAGCTTGAGCGGAGGGGCCAACGTCCTGACTTTC.

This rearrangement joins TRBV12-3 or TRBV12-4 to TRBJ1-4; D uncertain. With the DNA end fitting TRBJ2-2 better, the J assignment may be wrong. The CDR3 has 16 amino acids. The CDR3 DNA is TGTGCCAGCAGTCCGCGACCAAGACTGAACACCGGGGAGCTGTTTTTT. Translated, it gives CASSPRPRLNTGELFF.

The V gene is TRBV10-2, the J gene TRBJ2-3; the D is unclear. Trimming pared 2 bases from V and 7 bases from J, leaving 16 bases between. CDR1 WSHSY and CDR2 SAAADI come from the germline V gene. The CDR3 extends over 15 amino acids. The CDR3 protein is CASSEVAYRWYTQYF. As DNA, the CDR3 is TGCGCCAGCAGTGAGGTGGCGTATCGGTGGTATACGCAGTATTTT.

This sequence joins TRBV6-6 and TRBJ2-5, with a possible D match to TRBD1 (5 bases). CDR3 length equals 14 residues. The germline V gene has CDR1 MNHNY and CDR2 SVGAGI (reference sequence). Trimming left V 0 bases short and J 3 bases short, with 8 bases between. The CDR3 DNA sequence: TGTGCCAGCAGTTACTCGACCAGGGAAGAGACCCAGTACTTC. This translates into CASSYSTREETQYF.

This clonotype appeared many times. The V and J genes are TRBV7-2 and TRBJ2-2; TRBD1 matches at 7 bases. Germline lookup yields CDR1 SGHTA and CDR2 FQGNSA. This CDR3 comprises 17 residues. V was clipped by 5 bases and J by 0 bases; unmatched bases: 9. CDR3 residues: CASSIRPGQSNTGELFF. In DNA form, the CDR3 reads TGTGCCAGCAGCATCCGGCCGGGACAGTCGAACACCGGGGAGCTGTTTTTT. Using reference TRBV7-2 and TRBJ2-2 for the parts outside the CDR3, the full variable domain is GAGVSQSPSNKVTEKGKDVELRCDPISGHTALYWYRQSLGQGLEFLIYFQGNSAPDKSGLPSDRFSAERTGGSVSTLTIQRTQQEDSAVYLCASSIRPGQSNTGELFFGEGSRLTVL.

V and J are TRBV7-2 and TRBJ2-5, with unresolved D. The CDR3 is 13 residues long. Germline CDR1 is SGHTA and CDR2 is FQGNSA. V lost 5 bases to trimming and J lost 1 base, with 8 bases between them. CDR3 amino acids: CASSPGPQETQYF. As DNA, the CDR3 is TGTGCCAGCAGCCCAGGACCCCAAGAGACCCAGTACTTC.

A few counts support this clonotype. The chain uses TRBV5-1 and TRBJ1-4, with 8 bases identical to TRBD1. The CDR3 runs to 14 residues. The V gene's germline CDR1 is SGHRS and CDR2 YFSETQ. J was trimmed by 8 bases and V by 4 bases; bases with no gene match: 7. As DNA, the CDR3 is TGCGCCAGCAGCACTGGACAGGGACGCGAAAAACTGTTTTTT. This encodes CASSTGQGREKLFF.

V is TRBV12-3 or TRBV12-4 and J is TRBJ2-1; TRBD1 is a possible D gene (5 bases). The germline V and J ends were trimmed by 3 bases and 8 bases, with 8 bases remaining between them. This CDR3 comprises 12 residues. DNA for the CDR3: TGTGCCAGCAGTTTGCAGGGTTATGAGCAGTTCTTC. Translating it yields CASSLQGYEQFF.

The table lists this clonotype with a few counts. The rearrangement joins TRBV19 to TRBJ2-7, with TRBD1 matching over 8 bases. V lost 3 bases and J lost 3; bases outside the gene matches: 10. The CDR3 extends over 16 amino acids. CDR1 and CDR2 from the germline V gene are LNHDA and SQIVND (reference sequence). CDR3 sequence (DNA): TGTGCCAGTAGTATTCTCAGCCAGGGGGCCAACTACGAGCAGTACTTC. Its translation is CASSILSQGANYEQYF.

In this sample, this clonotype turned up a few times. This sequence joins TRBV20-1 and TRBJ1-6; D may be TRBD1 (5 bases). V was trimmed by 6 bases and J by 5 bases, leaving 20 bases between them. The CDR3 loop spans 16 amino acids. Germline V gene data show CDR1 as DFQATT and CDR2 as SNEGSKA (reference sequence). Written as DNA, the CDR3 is TGCAGTGCGCCCAACCCAGAAGGAGGGGATAATTCACCCCTCCACTTT. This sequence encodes CSAPNPEGGDNSPLHF.

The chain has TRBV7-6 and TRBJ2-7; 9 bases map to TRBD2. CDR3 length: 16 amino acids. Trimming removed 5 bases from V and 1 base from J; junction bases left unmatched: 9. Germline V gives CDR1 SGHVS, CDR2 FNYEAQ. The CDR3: CASSPLLAGASYEQYF. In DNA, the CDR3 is TGTGCCAGCAGCCCTCTGTTAGCGGGGGCGTCCTACGAGCAGTACTTC.

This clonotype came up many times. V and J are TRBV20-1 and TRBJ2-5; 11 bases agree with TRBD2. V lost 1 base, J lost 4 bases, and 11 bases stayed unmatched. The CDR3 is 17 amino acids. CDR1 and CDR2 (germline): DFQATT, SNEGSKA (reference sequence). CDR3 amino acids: CSARAIASGRFAETQYF. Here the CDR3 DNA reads TGCAGTGCTAGAGCGATAGCTAGCGGGAGGTTCGCAGAGACCCAGTACTTC.

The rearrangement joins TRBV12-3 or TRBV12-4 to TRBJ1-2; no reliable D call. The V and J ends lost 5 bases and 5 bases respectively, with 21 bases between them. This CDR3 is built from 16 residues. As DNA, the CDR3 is TGTGCCAGCAGTCCAGCCCGGGCAAAGCCTCCTTATGGCTACACCTTC. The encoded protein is CASSPARAKPPYGYTF.

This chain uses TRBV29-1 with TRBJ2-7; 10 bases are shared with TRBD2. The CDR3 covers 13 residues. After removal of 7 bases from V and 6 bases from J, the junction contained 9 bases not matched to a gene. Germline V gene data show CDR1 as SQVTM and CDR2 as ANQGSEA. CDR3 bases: TGCAGCGCAACCGACGGACTAGCGGCCGAGCAGTACTTC. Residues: CSATDGLAAEQYF.

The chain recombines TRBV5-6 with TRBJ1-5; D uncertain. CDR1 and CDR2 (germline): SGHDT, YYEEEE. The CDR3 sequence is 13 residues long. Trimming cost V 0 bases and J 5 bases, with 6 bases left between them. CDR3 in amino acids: CASSLGLYQPQHF. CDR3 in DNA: TGTGCCAGCAGCTTGGGGCTTTATCAGCCCCAGCATTTT.

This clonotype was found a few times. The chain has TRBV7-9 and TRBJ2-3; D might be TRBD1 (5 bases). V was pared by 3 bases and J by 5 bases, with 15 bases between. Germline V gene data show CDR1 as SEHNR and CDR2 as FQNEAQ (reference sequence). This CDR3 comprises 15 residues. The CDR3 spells CASSFLLGEEDTQYF. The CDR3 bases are TGTGCCAGCAGCTTTCTTCTAGGGGAAGAAGATACGCAGTATTTT. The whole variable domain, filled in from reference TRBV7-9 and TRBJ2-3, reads DTGVSQNPRHKITKRGQNVTFRCDPISEHNRLYWYRQTLGQGPEFLTYFQNEAQLEKSRLLSDRFSAERPKGSFSTLEIQRTEQGDSAMYLCASSFLLGEEDTQYFGPGTRLTVL.

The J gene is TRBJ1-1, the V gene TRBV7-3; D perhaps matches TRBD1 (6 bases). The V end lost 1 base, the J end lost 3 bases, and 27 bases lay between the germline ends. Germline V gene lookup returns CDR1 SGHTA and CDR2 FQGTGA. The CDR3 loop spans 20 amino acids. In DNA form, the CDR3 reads TGTGCCAGCAGCTTAATAATCCAACTGATCGGCGGGGGGCTCGACACTGAAGCTTTCTTT. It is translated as CASSLIIQLIGGGLDTEAFF.

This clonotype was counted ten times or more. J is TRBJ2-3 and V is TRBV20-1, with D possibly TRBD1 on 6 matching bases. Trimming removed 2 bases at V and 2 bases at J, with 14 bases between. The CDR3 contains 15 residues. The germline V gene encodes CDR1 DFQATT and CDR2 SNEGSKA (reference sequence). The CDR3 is CSARPTGLNTDTQYF. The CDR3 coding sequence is TGCAGTGCTAGACCCACAGGGCTTAACACAGATACGCAGTATTTT.

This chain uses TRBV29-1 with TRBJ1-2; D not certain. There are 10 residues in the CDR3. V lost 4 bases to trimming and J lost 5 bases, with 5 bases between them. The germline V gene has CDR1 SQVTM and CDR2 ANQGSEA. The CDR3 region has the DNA TGCAGCGTTGCCAGTTATGGCTACACCTTC. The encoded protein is CSVASYGYTF.